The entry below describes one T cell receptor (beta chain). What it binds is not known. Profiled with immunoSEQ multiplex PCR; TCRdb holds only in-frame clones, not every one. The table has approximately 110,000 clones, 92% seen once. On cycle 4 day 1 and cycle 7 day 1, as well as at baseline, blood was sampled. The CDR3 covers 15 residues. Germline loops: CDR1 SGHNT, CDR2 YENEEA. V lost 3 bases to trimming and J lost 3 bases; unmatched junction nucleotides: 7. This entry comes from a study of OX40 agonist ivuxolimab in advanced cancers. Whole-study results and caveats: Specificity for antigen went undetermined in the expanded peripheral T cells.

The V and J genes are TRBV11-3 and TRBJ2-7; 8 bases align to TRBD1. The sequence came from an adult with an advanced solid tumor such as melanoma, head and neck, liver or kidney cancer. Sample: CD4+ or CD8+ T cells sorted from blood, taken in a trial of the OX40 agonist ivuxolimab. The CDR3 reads CASSFGDRRLYEQYF. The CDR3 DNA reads TGTGCCAGCAGCTTTGGGGACAGGCGTCTCTACGAGCAGTACTTC.